The T cell receptor beta chain under discussion was sequenced for a study of human T cells and chemical hapten exposure. About the research overall: All through the approximately 24-week study, the scalp of each patient received diphenylcyclopropenone doses weekly.

This CDR3 has 17 residues. Trimming shortened V by 1 base and J by 6 bases, and 20 bases separated the two germline ends. The germline CDR1 and CDR2 sequences are MNHEY and SMNVEV (reference sequence). This clonotype was detected only a few times. Its antigen remains unidentified. Individual cDNA molecules in this library carried unique molecular identifiers. TCRdb analysed the RACE reads with MiXCR anew, one entry per CDR3 protein. The sample carries fewer than 130,000 distinct CDR3 sequences, 9.5% to 12% recorded once. Noted time point: patch test 1, 2 weeks after DPC sensitization. The treatment is: therapeutic diphenylcyclopropenone sensitization with weekly scalp DPC. Venepuncture was done earlier than the placement of each patch test. Study results and limitations: Among expanded TCRs, significantly more large CDR3 similarity clusters formed than among controls.

The specimen comprised whole blood, sampled in connection with sensitization to the hapten diphenylcyclopropenone (DPC). The TCR comes from a middle-aged woman with alopecia areata. Some clones in this sample may be carry-over from other donors' samples. This sequence joins TRBV27 and TRBJ2-3; D not certain. The CDR3 reads CASSLFGGSGPLDTQYF. CDR3 DNA sequence: TGTGCCAGCAGTTTATTTGGCGGATCGGGCCCCCTGGATACGCAGTATTTT.